The rows below give T cell receptor beta chains drawn from one sample of a study of T cells expressing NK-cell markers. TCRdb re-called the 5' RACE reads and catalogs CDR3 proteins one per entry, DNA excluded. This sample's table has 350,000 to 450,000 distinct CDR3 sequences. Sample: blood T cells: a sorted CD56 or NKG2C T cell subset, CD4+ or CD8+ T cells, or bulk PBMC T cells (not recorded which). These receptors were obtained from a man between 18 and 69 years old in good health. Each CDR3 is given with its conserved first and last residue. Each record gives: V gene, J gene, CDR3 protein.

V: TRBV11-2; J: TRBJ2-2; CDR3: CASSKNKPGSFNTGELFF
V: TRBV7-6; J: TRBJ2-2; CDR3: CASSRQGRSTGELFF
V: TRBV15; J: TRBJ2-5; CDR3: CATSREIGQGQETQYF
V: TRBV7-3; J: TRBJ2-5; CDR3: CASSLEPGAGETQYF
V: TRBV27; J: TRBJ2-3; CDR3: CASSHPGAGADTQYF
V: TRBV20-1; J: TRBJ2-7; CDR3: CSARPGLATYEQYF
V: TRBV12-3/TRBV12-4; J: TRBJ1-4; CDR3: CASRPGGRGEKLFF
V: TRBV5-1; J: TRBJ2-2; CDR3: CASSLGYKAGELFF
V: TRBV5-1; J: TRBJ1-1; CDR3: CASSPVGQGRTEAFF
V: TRBV20-1; J: TRBJ2-3; CDR3: CSALTDRGLTDTQYF
V: TRBV29-1; J: TRBJ1-1; CDR3: CSVVRDSGFPEAFF
V: TRBV9; J: TRBJ1-6; CDR3: CASSPGSGVIPPLHF
V: TRBV14; J: TRBJ2-2; CDR3: CASSLLQGELFF
V: TRBV12-3/TRBV12-4; J: TRBJ2-6; CDR3: CASISRLGRQSSGANVLTF
V: TRBV13; J: TRBJ2-5; CDR3: CASSLGRGGGAQETQYF
V: TRBV27; J: TRBJ2-7; CDR3: CASSGDRSYEQYF
V: TRBV30; J: TRBJ1-5; CDR3: CAWSRNSNQPQHF
V: TRBV25-1; J: TRBJ2-7; CDR3: CASSRRDRGDEQYF
V: TRBV25-1; J: TRBJ1-4; CDR3: CASRERYASEKLFF
V: TRBV7-9; J: TRBJ2-3; CDR3: CASSLASVYADTQYF
V: TRBV7-2; J: TRBJ1-5; CDR3: CASSLRTGGEGNQPQHF
V: TRBV7-2; J: TRBJ1-4; CDR3: CASSYRVYEKLFF
V: TRBV5-1; J: TRBJ2-1; CDR3: CASSARPRGGLSYNEQFF
V: TRBV9; J: TRBJ1-5; CDR3: CASSAPLGEESNQPQHF
V: TRBV7-2; J: TRBJ2-3; CDR3: CASSVGTSGVGDTQYF
V: TRBV6-5; J: TRBJ2-1; CDR3: CASSYSGLAGGPDEQFF
V: TRBV10-3; J: TRBJ1-5; CDR3: CAISTDRSGQPQHF
V: TRBV5-1; J: TRBJ1-1; CDR3: CASSLGAERTEAFF
V: TRBV7-6; J: TRBJ2-3; CDR3: CASSLSWLYTDTQYF
V: TRBV11-1; J: TRBJ1-6; CDR3: CASSFRGVNSPLHF
V: TRBV5-1; J: TRBJ2-3; CDR3: CASSLAIAGSQDTQYF
V: TRBV18; J: TRBJ2-1; CDR3: CASSPTGGGGVRHEQFF
V: TRBV7-8; J: TRBJ2-7; CDR3: CASSLADTGWEQYF